This T cell receptor (beta chain) comes out of a study of cytomegalovirus exposure and HLA in healthy donors. Overall study: Ancestry clustering placed 70% to 85% of 350 to 500 genotyped donors in the Caucasian-associated cluster.

This PCR relied on a set of 60 Vbeta primers and 13 Jbeta primers. The table came from immunoSEQ multiplex PCR; TCRdb's copy has only in-frame clones and leaves some out. This sample has some 120,000 clones, with just under 75% found just once. Despite likely unrecorded immune exposures, the donors were nominally healthy at the time of sampling. This CDR3 is 16 amino acids long. Germline trimming cut 3 bases from V and 3 bases from J; bases unmatched to any gene: 2. CDR1 and CDR2 from the germline V gene are SGDLS and YYNGEE. V and J are TRBV9 and TRBJ2-3; 15 bases align to TRBD2. The material sequenced was PBMCs. The sequence came from a man aged 35-49 years in good health and CMV-seropositive. CDR3 in amino acids: CASSGTSGRVTDTQYF. The CDR3, as DNA: TGTGCCAGCAGCGGGACTAGCGGGAGGGTGACAGATACGCAGTATTTT. The full variable domain, its missing parts supplied by reference TRBV9 and TRBJ2-3, is DSGVTQTPKHLITATGQRVTLRCSPRSGDLSVYWYQQSLDQGLQFLIQYYNGEERAKGNILERFSAQQFPDLHSELNLSSLELGDSALYFCASSGTSGRVTDTQYFGPGTRLTVL.